This T cell receptor beta chain was recorded in a study of control samples from healthy donors and cancer patients. This clone was observed a single time. Here immunoSEQ multiplex PCR was the method, and the copy in TCRdb shows in-frame clones only, minus some. The table includes 30,000 or so clones, roughly 85% detected once. V was cut by 4 bases and J by 5 bases, with 17 bases left in between. Germline CDR1 reads SQVTM; CDR2 reads ANQGSEA. The CDR3 runs to 14 residues. This TCR was sampled from a female donor with melanoma. The sequenced sample was formalin-fixed, paraffin-embedded tissue. V and J are TRBV29-1 and TRBJ1-1; D remains unclear. CDR3 DNA sequence: TGCAGCGTTGGTTTGGGCCCTCAGGCAACTGAAGCTTTCTTT. Amino acids: CSVGLGPQATEAFF. The variable domain in full, completed from reference TRBV29-1 and TRBJ1-1, reads SAVISQKPSRDICQRGTSLTIQCQVDSQVTMMFWYRQQPGQSLTLIATANQGSEATYESGFVIDKFPISRPNLTFSTLTVSNMSPEDSSIYLCSVGLGPQATEAFFGQGTRLTVV.